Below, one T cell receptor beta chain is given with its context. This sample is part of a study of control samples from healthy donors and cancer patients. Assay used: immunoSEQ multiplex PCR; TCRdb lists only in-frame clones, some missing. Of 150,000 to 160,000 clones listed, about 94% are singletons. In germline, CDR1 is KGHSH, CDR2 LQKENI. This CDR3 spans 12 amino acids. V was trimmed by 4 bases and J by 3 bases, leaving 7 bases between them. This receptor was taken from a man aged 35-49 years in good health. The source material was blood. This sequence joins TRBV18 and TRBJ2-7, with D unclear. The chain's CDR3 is CASSQDGYEQYF. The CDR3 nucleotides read TGTGCCAGCTCACAGGACGGCTACGAGCAGTACTTC.